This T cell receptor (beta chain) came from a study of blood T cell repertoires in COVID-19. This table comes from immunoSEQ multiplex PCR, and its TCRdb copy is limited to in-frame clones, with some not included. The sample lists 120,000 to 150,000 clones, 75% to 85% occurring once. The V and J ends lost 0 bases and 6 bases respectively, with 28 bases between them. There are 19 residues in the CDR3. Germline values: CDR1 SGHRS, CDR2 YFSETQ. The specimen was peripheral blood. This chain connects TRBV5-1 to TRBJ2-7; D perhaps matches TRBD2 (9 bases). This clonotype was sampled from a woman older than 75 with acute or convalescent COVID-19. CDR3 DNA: TGCGCCAGCAGCTTGGAACCCGTTTATACAGGGGGACTAGCATCCGAGCAGTACTTC. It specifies CASSLEPVYTGGLASEQYF.